The entry that follows covers one T cell receptor (beta chain) sequence. What antigen it recognizes has not been identified. The input lacks base qualities; no much larger clone sits a single base away. The library was prepared using the immunoSEQ multiplex PCR assay. The multiplex PCR relied on a mix of 60 forward primers for TCR Vbeta segments and 13 reverse primers for TCR Jbeta segments. The CDR3 region of rearranged TCR beta genes was amplified from genomic DNA by a multiplex PCR assay. Amplified TCR beta libraries were sequenced as 87-base-pair reads on the Illumina HiSeq System. As for the authors' bioinformatics: Across the 666 repertoires, a later analysis counted roughly 77 million unique TCR beta chains, 8.5 million to 12 million of which were shared by at least two donors. A nearest-neighbor algorithm error-corrected the raw reads and collapsed the reads into unique sequences, merging closely related sequences to remove PCR and sequencing errors. V, D and J gene segments were assigned by aligning CDR3 sequences to IMGT reference sequences. For a sequence to be retained, a match of at least six nucleotides to both a V gene segment and a J gene segment was required. A rearrangement was called productive if the CDR3 had no stop codons and remained in frame with V and J, and every other rearrangement was called non-productive. Following IMGT convention, CDR3 was defined as the stretch from the second conserved V-encoded cysteine up to the conserved J-encoded phenylalanine. In an earlier analysis of 550 to 650 of the donors, sequences lacking an unambiguous match to a single V gene segment were excluded. An earlier analysis of several hundred of the donors called V segments functional above 56.7% productive rearrangements and segregating when the between-donor standard deviation exceeded 5%. To diagnose cytomegalovirus status from the catalog of TCR beta chain sequences, a statistical classification framework was built. V and J gene assignment, in a later analysis, came from comparing TCR nucleotide sequences with IMGT/GENE-DB human TR gene sequences. Using the TCRdist pipeline, a later analysis assigned CDR3 sequences along with most-parsimonious VDJ recombination scenarios. In a later analysis, each TCR beta chain was defined by its CDR3 amino acid sequence together with its V-gene family, and reads without a unique V-gene family were excluded. In a later analysis, a few hundred highly shared, low-generation-probability nucleotide sequences were removed to address suspected cross-contamination and a sequencing artifact. In a later analysis, a clonal expansion index was calculated for each public chain from normalized within-repertoire ranks of inferred template counts. Generation probabilities in a later analysis came from a VDJ recombination model fitted to out-of-frame rearrangements, and those results were checked against IGoR. In a later analysis, hypergeometric tests were used to score TCR-TCR, TCR-HLA and TCR-CMV co-occurrence, with a repertoire-size bias correction applied to TCR pairs. False discovery rates were estimated in a later analysis by permuting HLA or CMV assignments 20 times. A later analysis grouped co-occurring TCRs with DBSCAN, adding TCRdist sequence similarity when clustering within HLA-allele-positive subsets. For co-occurrence clustering, repertoires with fewer than 30,000 or more than 120,000 public chains were excluded, along with roughly 5 repertoires with anomalous nucleotide sharing. TCRdb provides this immuneACCESS table in a form limited to in-frame rearrangements. Some clones are lacking; in checked studies, under half of them reflect an unresolved V gene, and why the rest are absent is not known. The DNA gave D and trimming, while V, J and clone size come from that table. For this sample there are more than 70,000 clones; 60% to 85% appear just once. The ten largest make up 2% to 2.5% of the sample.

The data belong to a study of cytomegalovirus exposure and HLA in healthy donors (dated by TCRdb to 2017 to 2019). Turning to the overall study: According to an earlier analysis of around 600 of the donors, 150 million to 200 million T cells yielded 90 million to 140 million unique TCR beta sequences and approximately 300 Gb of sequence data. The T cell repertoires of some 670 subjects were profiled by immunosequencing and related to cytomegalovirus serostatus. The later analysis used no new phenotypic data to find candidate immune exposures, relying instead on TCR beta sequences and their occurrence across donors. A later analysis re-analyzed previously published TCR beta repertoires from 650 to 800 donors and added high-resolution HLA genotyping to study TCR occurrence patterns. Besides the first cohort of roughly 640 subjects, a separate validation cohort made up of around 120 different subjects was used. On average, 235,054 unique TCR beta nucleotide sequences were sequenced per donor among fewer than 500 genotyped donors of the cohort, with around 19% of those sequences being non-productive. The study aimed to test whether cataloging public T cell receptors could reveal signatures of past pathogen exposure. A handful of DR-DQ haplotypes were treated as single units for association and clustering because of strong linkage in the cohort. To decide whether each TCR beta V gene segment behaved as functional or pseudogenic, an earlier analysis of fewer than 750 of the donors relied on high-throughput TCR beta sequencing. A later genetic analysis took genome-wide SNP genotypes for about 55% of the 666 donors and used that subset as a discovery cohort. Every discovery cohort repertoire had been produced on one sequencing platform. Roughly 320 gigabases of sequencing data and 75 million to 85 million unique TCR sequences made up an early release that covered approximately 650 HLA-typed donors. Donor age, sex, ethnicity and CMV serostatus were compiled together with the repertoire data. To predict cytomegalovirus infection status, the study combined high-throughput TCR immunosequencing, statistical association of individual TCRs with disease status, and machine learning. Class I and class II HLA loci were covered by the typing at four-digit resolution. The number of donors typed differed by locus, with 629-630 for A, B, C, DRB1 and DQB1, 522 for DQA1, 606 for DPA1, and approximately 470 for DPB1. The genetic ancestry cluster associated with self-reported Caucasian donors included around four fifths of the 300 to 450 genotyped donors. The research as a whole found: A later analysis found that most CMV-associated TCR beta chains appeared HLA-restricted, with HLA associations seemingly driven largely by CMV exposure. A further reported finding was that TCR beta sequences accurately predicted the HLA-A and HLA-B alleles for most subjects in the first cohort. For the cohort, immune exposure information was limited to CMV serostatus. The study listed 164 TCR beta chains as associated with cytomegalovirus. A cluster of highly shared sequence variants was judged likely to represent a technical artifact of the sequencing pipeline. Because some donors lacked HLA typing at each locus, the association tests relied only on the typed subset. A later analysis found that TCR association rates varied across HLA loci, with DRB1 alleles showing the most associated TCRs and HLA-C alleles the fewest. Correlated functional status among segregating V segments might reflect linkage disequilibrium, but an unknown experimental factor could not be ruled out. Presence/absence analyses assumed roughly uniform sequencing depth across donors, an assumption that may not hold. While some public TCRs were present in many individuals, most TCR sequences turned up only very rarely across donors. In a later genetic analysis, fewer N-insertions in productive TCRs were reported among donors in an Asian-associated ancestry cluster than the roughly 710-donor mean. Cytomegalovirus status was reported to be diagnosed by the classifier with high specificity and sensitivity in both the original and validation cohorts. In vitro tests confirmed that a few of the cytomegalovirus-associated TCR beta chains recognize cytomegalovirus antigens. It was suggested by the authors that the approach could potentially be generalized to other disease states and immunological phenotypes. Several of the top co-occurrence clusters appeared to be linked to parvovirus B19, influenza, CMV and Epstein-Barr virus, according to a later analysis. The 87-base-pair reads could not distinguish some IMGT-functional V segments, including TRBV6-2 and TRBV6-3, so those segments were excluded. An earlier analysis of approximately 570 of the donors showed that most TCR beta V segments appeared in productive rearrangements either about 90% or about 30% of the time, which broadly matched IMGT annotations. Strong co-occurrence of HLA alleles, especially DR and DQ, made assigning TCR associations to individual alleles difficult. About 17 rarely observed V segments, including chromosome 9 orphons, were excluded from the earlier analysis of just under 600 of the donors because counts were too low. In a later analysis, HLA-associated TCR beta chains showed more clonal expansion and lower generation probabilities than non-associated chains that were equally common. In a later analysis, 16,951 TCR beta sequences were associated with specific HLA alleles at a false discovery rate of 0.05. The cohort was sequenced for TCR beta chains only, and without alpha or paired-chain data the features that could be detected were limited. A later genetic analysis associated a missense DCLRE1C variant with V-gene and J-gene trimming of TCR beta chains, and an independent cohort replicated the association.

The cohort comprised 710 or so healthy bone marrow donors. Cohort members were all nominally healthy when sampled, although unrecorded immune exposures were likely present. The donor was CMV seronegative and belonged to the group of 380 or so seronegative cohort members. Every donor gave a peripheral blood sample, and the peripheral blood mononuclear cells from that sample were used for TCR beta sequencing. Genomic DNA extraction from the blood cell samples was performed with the Qiagen DNeasy Blood Extraction Kit. From its cysteine to its phenylalanine, the CDR3 spans 12 amino acids. The only DNA kept is the CDR3, 36 bases in frame from the first base. V drops 0 bases and J drops 7 bases, leaving 9 bases in between. In the germline V gene (reference sequence), CDR1 corresponds to GTSNPN and CDR2 to SVGIG.

The sequenced sample consisted of PBMCs. This receptor was identified in a boy between 10 and 17 years old in good health and CMV-seronegative. Recombination connected TRBV30 to TRBJ1-2, with the D gene not clear enough to name. The nucleotides read TGTGCCTGGAGTGTAAATTACGGTGGCTACACCTTC. Translation gives CAWSVNYGGYTF.